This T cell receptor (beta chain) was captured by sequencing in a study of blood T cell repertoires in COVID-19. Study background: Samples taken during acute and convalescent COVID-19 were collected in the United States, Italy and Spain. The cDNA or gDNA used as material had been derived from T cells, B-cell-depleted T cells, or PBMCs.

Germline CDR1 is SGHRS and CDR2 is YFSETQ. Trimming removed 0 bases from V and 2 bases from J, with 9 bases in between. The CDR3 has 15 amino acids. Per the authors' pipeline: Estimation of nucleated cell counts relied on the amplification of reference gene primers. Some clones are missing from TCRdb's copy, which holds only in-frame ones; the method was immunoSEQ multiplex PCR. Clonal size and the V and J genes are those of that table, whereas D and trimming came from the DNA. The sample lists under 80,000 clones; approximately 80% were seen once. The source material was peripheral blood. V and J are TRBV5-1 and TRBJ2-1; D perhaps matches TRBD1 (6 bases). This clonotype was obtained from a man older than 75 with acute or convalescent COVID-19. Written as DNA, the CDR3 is TGCGCCAGCAGCTTGGAGCCAGGGGCCTACAATGAGCAGTTCTTC. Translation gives CASSLEPGAYNEQFF.